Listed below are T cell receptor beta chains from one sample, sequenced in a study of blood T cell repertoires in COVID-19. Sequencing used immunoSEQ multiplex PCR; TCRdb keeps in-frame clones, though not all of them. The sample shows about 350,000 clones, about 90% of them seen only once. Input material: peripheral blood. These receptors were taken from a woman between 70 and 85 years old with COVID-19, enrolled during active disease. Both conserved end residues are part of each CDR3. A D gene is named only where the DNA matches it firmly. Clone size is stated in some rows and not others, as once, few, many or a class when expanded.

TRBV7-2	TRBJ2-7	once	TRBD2	CASSFLPGLAGGEQYF	TGTGCCAGCAGCTTCCTCCCGGGACTAGCGGGGGGAGAGCAGTACTTC
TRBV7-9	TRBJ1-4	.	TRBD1	CASSPKGAPDEKLFF	TGTGCCAGCAGCCCTAAGGGGGCGCCTGATGAAAAACTGTTTTTT
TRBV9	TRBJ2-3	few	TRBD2	CASSVGLGKADTQYF	TGTGCCAGCAGCGTGGGACTAGGAAAAGCAGATACGCAGTATTTT
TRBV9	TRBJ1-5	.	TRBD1	CASSSPRGQGAQDQPQHF	TGTGCCAGCAGCTCCCCGAGGGGCCAGGGGGCTCAAGATCAGCCCCAGCATTTT
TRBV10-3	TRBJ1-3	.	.	CAISPGSSGNTIYF	TGTGCCATCAGCCCCGGGAGCTCTGGAAACACCATATATTTT
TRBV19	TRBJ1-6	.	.	CASSYGLNSPLHF	TGTGCCAGTAGTTACGGTCTAAATTCACCCCTCCACTTT
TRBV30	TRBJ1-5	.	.	CAWSGGGNQPQHF	TGTGCCTGGAGTGGGGGAGGCAATCAGCCCCAGCATTTT
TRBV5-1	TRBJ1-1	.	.	CASSLPGQNTEAFF	TGCGCCAGCAGCTTGCCGGGACAAAACACTGAAGCTTTCTTT
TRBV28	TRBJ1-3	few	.	CASSSSRRQVSGNTIYF	TGTGCCAGCAGTTCATCCCGTAGACAGGTGTCTGGAAACACCATATATTTT
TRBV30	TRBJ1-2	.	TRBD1	CAWGQGNYGYTF	TGTGCCTGGGGACAGGGAAATTATGGCTACACCTTC
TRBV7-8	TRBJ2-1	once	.	CASSHYRDEQFF	TGTGCCAGCAGCCATTACAGGGATGAGCAGTTCTTC
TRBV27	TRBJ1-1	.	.	CASSLYRSNTEAFF	TGTGCCAGCAGTTTATACAGGTCGAACACTGAAGCTTTCTTT
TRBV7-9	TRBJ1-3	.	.	CASSWDGGTTGNTIYF	TGTGCCAGCAGCTGGGACGGGGGGACTACTGGAAACACCATATATTTT
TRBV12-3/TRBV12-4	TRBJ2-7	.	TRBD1	CAITTGDSYEQYF	TGTGCCATCACGACAGGGGACTCCTACGAGCAGTACTTC
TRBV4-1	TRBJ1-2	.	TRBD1	CASRDRGGYTF	TGCGCCAGCAGAGACAGGGGTGGCTACACCTTC
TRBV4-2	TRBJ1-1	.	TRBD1	CASSQEGQGYTEAFF	TGTGCCAGCAGCCAAGAAGGACAGGGGTACACTGAAGCTTTCTTT
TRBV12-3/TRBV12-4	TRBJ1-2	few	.	CASSFGRGRGYTF	TGTGCCAGCAGTTTTGGTAGGGGTCGCGGCTACACCTTC
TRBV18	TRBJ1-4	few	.	CASSPSLEEKLFF	TGTGCCAGCTCACCCTCCCTGGAGGAAAAACTGTTTTTT
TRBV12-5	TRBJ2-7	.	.	CASGLVAQQGSYEQYF	TGTGCTAGTGGTTTGGTAGCCCAACAGGGCTCCTACGAGCAGTACTTC
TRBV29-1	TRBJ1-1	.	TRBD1	CSGGQGTSGTEAFF	TGCAGCGGTGGACAGGGGACTTCAGGCACTGAAGCTTTCTTT
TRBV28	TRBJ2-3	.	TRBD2	CASSTLAGSHTDTQYF	TGTGCCAGCAGTACGTTAGCGGGGAGTCACACAGATACGCAGTATTTT
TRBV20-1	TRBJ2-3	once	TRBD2	CSASDLAGVGTDTQYF	TGCAGTGCTAGTGACCTAGCGGGGGTGGGCACAGATACGCAGTATTTT
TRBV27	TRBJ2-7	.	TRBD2	CASGLTSGYEQYF	TGTGCCAGCGGCCTGACTAGCGGCTACGAGCAGTACTTC
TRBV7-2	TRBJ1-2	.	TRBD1	CASTLPLGGLGGYTF	TGTGCCAGCACCCTCCCCCTAGGGGGCTTAGGGGGCTACACCTTC
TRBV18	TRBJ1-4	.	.	CASSPGRDEKLFF	TGTGCCAGCTCACCTGGGCGGGATGAAAAACTGTTTTTT
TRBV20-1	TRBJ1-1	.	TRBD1	CSASLLGQGDTEAFF	TGCAGTGCTAGTCTCCTTGGCCAGGGGGACACTGAAGCTTTCTTT
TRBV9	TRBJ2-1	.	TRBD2	CASSSPLAGGNNEQFF	TGTGCCAGCAGCTCACCACTAGCGGGGGGTAACAATGAGCAGTTCTTC
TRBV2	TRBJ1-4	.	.	CASSVEVATNEKLFF	TGTGCCAGCAGTGTTGAGGTCGCAACTAATGAAAAACTGTTTTTT
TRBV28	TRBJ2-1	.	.	CASSGSSSYNEQFF	TGTGCCAGCAGTGGGTCTAGCTCCTACAATGAGCAGTTCTTC
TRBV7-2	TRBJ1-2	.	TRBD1	CASSLTGVKGVGYTF	TGTGCCAGCAGCTTAACAGGGGTTAAGGGGGTGGGCTACACCTTC
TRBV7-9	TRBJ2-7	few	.	CASSLLSHGSTYEQYF	TGTGCCAGCAGCTTATTGAGCCACGGGTCCACCTACGAGCAGTACTTC
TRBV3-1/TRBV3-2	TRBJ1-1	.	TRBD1	CASSIPGGAGTEAFF	TGTGCCAGCAGCATCCCAGGGGGAGCGGGCACTGAAGCTTTCTTT
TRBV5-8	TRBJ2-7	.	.	CASSLGGPDYEQYF	TGTGCCAGCAGCTTGGGCGGGCCTGACTACGAGCAGTACTTC
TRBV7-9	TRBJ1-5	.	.	CASSLETGPNQPQHF	TGTGCCAGCAGCTTAGAAACAGGACCGAATCAGCCCCAGCATTTT
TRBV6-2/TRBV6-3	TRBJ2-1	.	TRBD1	CASSPGIGTGGYNEQFF	TGTGCCAGCAGTCCCGGGATCGGGACAGGGGGATACAATGAGCAGTTCTTC
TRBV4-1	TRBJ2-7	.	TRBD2	CASSQEKRGLTYEQYF	TGCGCCAGCAGCCAAGAAAAGCGGGGGTTAACCTACGAGCAGTACTTC
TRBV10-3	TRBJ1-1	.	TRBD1	CAISETGQAGTEAFF	TGTGCCATCAGTGAGACGGGACAGGCGGGCACTGAAGCTTTCTTT
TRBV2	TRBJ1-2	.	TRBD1	CASSTGERGGYTF	TGTGCCAGCAGTACAGGGGAGAGAGGTGGCTACACCTTC
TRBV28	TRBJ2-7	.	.	CASSLTRSYEQYF	TGTGCCAGCAGTTTAACGCGGTCCTACGAGCAGTACTTC
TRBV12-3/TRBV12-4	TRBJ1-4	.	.	CASSTYDEKLFF	TGTGCCAGCAGTACATACGATGAAAAACTGTTTTTT
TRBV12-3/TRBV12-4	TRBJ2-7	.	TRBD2	CASRSGGYYEQYF	TGTGCCAGCAGAAGCGGGGGTTACTACGAGCAGTACTTC
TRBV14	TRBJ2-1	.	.	CASSQQRLNEQFF	TGTGCCAGCAGCCAACAGCGATTGAATGAGCAGTTCTTC
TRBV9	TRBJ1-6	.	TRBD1	CASSVVGGQAYNSPLHF	TGTGCCAGCAGCGTAGTAGGTGGACAGGCCTATAATTCACCCCTCCACTTT
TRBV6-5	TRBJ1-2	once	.	CATRTGYGYTF	TGTGCCACCAGGACGGGCTATGGCTACACCTTC
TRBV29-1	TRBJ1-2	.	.	CSVETGLYGYTF	TGCAGCGTTGAGACGGGACTTTATGGCTACACCTTC
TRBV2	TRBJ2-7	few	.	CASSVGRFPSYEQYF	TGTGCCAGCAGTGTAGGCAGGTTCCCATCCTACGAGCAGTACTTC
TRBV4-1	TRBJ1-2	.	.	CASSQDSPILYGYTF	TGCGCCAGCAGCCAAGATAGTCCCATCCTCTATGGCTACACCTTC
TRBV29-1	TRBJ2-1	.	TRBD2	CSAGAPSGGRSYNEQFF	TGCAGCGCAGGTGCCCCTAGCGGGGGACGCTCCTACAATGAGCAGTTCTTC
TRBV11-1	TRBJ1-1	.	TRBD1	CASSTDRAKAFF	TGTGCCAGCAGCACCGACAGGGCAAAAGCTTTCTTT
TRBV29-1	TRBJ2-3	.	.	CSVVTLDRLTDTQYF	TGCAGCGTTGTAACCCTCGACAGACTCACAGATACGCAGTATTTT